The subject of this entry is one T cell receptor beta chain. A read error may produce the germline difference seen at one junction end. Sequenced material consisted of expressed TCRB transcripts (all of the isolated RNA was reverse transcribed). The data were produced by immunoSEQ multiplex PCR, yet TCRdb's version contains in-frame clones alone and is incomplete. The table has 200,000 to 250,000 clones, roughly a tenth seen once. Germline lookup yields CDR1 GTSNPN and CDR2 SVGIG (reference sequence). The CDR3 spans 13 residues. This specimen comes from a study of beta chain features in type 1 diabetes.

The sequence derives from a man between 18 and 35 years old in good health. V usage is TRBV30 and J usage is TRBJ1-1, with TRBD1 matching over 8 bases. Sequenced: central memory CD4+ T cells from blood. CDR3 coding DNA: TGTGCCCGCGAGGGACAGGCCGGCACTAAAGCTTTCTTT. Translated: CAREGQAGTKAFF.